Sequencing of this TCR beta chain was carried out in a study of shared T cell receptors in the human thymus. The CDR3 covers 16 residues. Germline assignment: CDR1 ENHRY and CDR2 SYGVKD. The J segment lost 8 bases and the V segment lost 0 bases, leaving 10 bases of the junction unmatched. Clones were sequenced by immunoSEQ multiplex PCR, and TCRdb holds only the in-frame ones, with some missing. Among some 700,000 clones listed, roughly 90% were seen once. This sample was also put to use in a study of human thymus T cells. That report notes: Resected material from corrective heart surgery provided the thymus tissue analysed. Thymic as well as blood repertoires seemed to favor certain V and J genes unevenly. Related studies found that unrelated individuals share highly overlapping thymic repertoires.

The sample consisted of thymocytes. V and J are TRBV10-3 and TRBJ2-3, with TRBD2 matching over 8 bases. This receptor was obtained from a boy under three years old with a congenital heart defect. The CDR3 sequence: CAISESWAGGRGTQYF. For the CDR3, the DNA is TGTGCCATCAGTGAGTCGTGGGCGGGGGGCCGAGGTACGCAGTATTTT.